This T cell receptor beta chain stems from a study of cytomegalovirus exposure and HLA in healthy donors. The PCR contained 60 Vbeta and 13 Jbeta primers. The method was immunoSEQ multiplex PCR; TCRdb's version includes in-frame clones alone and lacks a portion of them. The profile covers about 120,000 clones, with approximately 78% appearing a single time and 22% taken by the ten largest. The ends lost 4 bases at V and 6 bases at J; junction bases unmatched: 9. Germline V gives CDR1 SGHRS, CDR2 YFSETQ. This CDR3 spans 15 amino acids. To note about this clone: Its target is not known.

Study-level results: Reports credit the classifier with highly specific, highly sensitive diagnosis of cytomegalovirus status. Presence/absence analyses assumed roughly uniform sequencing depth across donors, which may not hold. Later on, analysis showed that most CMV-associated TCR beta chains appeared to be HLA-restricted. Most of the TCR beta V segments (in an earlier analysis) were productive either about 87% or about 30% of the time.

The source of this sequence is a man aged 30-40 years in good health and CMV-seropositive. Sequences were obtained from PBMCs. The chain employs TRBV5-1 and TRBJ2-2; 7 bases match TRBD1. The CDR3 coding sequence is TGCGCCAGCAGCGAAGGGACAGCAATTGCCGGGGAGCTGTTTTTT. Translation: CASSEGTAIAGELFF.